The rows below give T cell receptor beta chains drawn from one sample of a study of T cell repertoires in cytomegalovirus infection. MiXCR was run by TCRdb on the reads, yielding one entry per CDR3 protein. Of about 450,000 distinct CDR3 sequences listed, approximately 30% are singletons. The sequencing input was PBMCs. These receptors all stem from a human donor in good health (CMV status not recorded). Some clones in this sample may be carry-over from other donors' samples. Both conserved end residues are part of each CDR3. The order of the fields is V gene, J gene, D gene, clone size, CDR3 protein, CDR3 DNA. D genes are given only for firm matches. The size of a clone is reported for some rows only, either as once, few or many, or as a class for expanded clones.

TRBV14	TRBJ2-7	.	.	CASSQVGIASYEQYF	TGTGCCAGCAGCCAAGTTGGGATAGCGTCCTACGAGCAGTACTTC
TRBV2	TRBJ2-7	TRBD1	.	CASKSGTANPSYEQYF	TGTGCCAGCAAATCCGGGACAGCAAACCCATCCTACGAGCAGTACTTC
TRBV2	TRBJ1-1	.	few	CASSEWGRGLSTTEAFF	TGTGCCAGCAGTGAATGGGGACGAGGTTTGAGTACCACTGAAGCTTTCTTT
TRBV5-5	TRBJ2-1	TRBD1	few	CASSLGTGGWNEQFF	TGTGCCAGCAGCTTGGGGACAGGGGGCTGGAATGAGCAGTTCTTC
TRBV6-1	TRBJ2-7	TRBD1	.	CASRRQGFEWDEQYF	TGTGCCAGCAGGAGACAGGGTTTCGAATGGGACGAGCAGTACTTC
TRBV6-5	TRBJ2-5	.	.	CASRTLGVSETQYF	TGTGCCAGCAGGACTCTGGGGGTTTCAGAGACCCAGTACTTC
TRBV4-2	TRBJ1-1	.	few	CASSQELGPEAFF	TGTGCCAGCAGCCAAGAACTGGGCCCTGAAGCTTTCTTT
TRBV28	TRBJ2-1	.	many	CASIGSPSSYNEQFF	TGTGCCAGCATTGGGTCCCCAAGCTCCTACAATGAGCAGTTCTTC
TRBV10-3	TRBJ1-6	.	.	CAISEWSVLYPLHF	TGTGCCATCAGTGAGTGGTCAGTCCTGTACCCCCTCCACTTT
TRBV19	TRBJ1-5	TRBD1	.	CASRPADRGKSNQPQHF	TGTGCCAGTAGACCTGCCGACAGGGGGAAGAGCAATCAGCCCCAGCATTTT
TRBV20-1	TRBJ1-5	TRBD1	.	CSARTGTESFNQPQHF	TGCAGTGCTAGAACCGGGACAGAATCTTTCAATCAGCCCCAGCATTTT
TRBV7-2	TRBJ2-1	.	.	CASSLGDRDFGEQFF	TGTGCCAGCAGCTTAGGAGACAGGGACTTCGGTGAGCAGTTCTTC
TRBV7-2	TRBJ1-5	.	many	CASSSSGSHQPQHF	.
TRBV7-7	TRBJ2-3	.	many	CASSPQSITDTQYF	TGTGCCAGCAGCCCCCAGAGTATCACAGATACGCAGTATTTT
TRBV12-3/TRBV12-4	TRBJ1-1	.	.	CASSLILTGHTEAFF	TGTGCCAGCAGTTTGATTTTAACGGGTCACACTGAAGCTTTCTTT
TRBV25-1	TRBJ1-4	.	.	CASSAWPGDEKLFF	TGTGCCAGCAGTGCGTGGCCGGGGGATGAAAAACTGTTTTTT
TRBV6-5	TRBJ2-1	.	once	CASSPLPGGAGQNEQFF	TGTGCCAGCAGTCCTCTCCCTGGGGGGGCTGGTCAGAATGAGCAGTTCTTC
TRBV12-3/TRBV12-4	TRBJ1-4	.	.	CASRPGAPEEKLFF	TGTGCCAGCAGGCCGGGGGCGCCTGAAGAAAAACTGTTTTTT
TRBV11-2	TRBJ2-5	.	few	CASSLELSEGETQYF	TGTGCCAGCAGCCTAGAATTGTCAGAGGGAGAGACCCAGTACTTC
TRBV19	TRBJ1-5	.	many	CASSIIGNSNQPQHF	TGTGCCAGTAGTATAATCGGAAATAGCAATCAGCCCCAGCATTTT
TRBV6-2/TRBV6-3	TRBJ2-7	.	few	CASSRTRAYEQYF	TGTGCCAGCAGCCGAACTCGGGCCTACGAGCAGTACTTC